This T cell receptor beta chain was obtained from a study of neoadjuvant anti-PD-1 for oral cavity cancer. Regarding time point: after neoadjuvant nivolumab, at surgical resection. CDR3 length: 18 residues. J gave up 5 bases and V 2 bases, and 15 bases lay outside the gene matches. Germline V gene data show CDR1 as SGHNT and CDR2 as YENEEA. Profiled with immunoSEQ multiplex PCR; TCRdb holds only in-frame clones, not every one. The sample holds 73,000 or so clones, 70% to 90% seen once. The receptor's source is a person between 35 and 79 years old with oral cavity squamous cell carcinoma. The sample in question was PBMCs, obtained after nivolumab (anti-PD-1) treatment. This sequence joins TRBV11-3 and TRBJ2-1; 7 bases map to TRBD2. The CDR3 region has the DNA TGTGCCAGCAGCTTACTTTATTTCGGGGGGAAGGGAAACAATGAGCAGTTCTTC. It specifies CASSLLYFGGKGNNEQFF.